This T cell receptor beta chain emerged from a study of shared clonotypes between healthy human individuals. Germline-derived CDR1 and CDR2 are SGHRS and YFSETQ. This CDR3 is built from 21 residues. V shed 0 bases, J shed 0 bases, and the junction held 16 bases outside the gene matches. 200 ng DNA, 25,000 to 30,000 T cell genomes, went into each sorted-subset replicate PCR. Data came from immunoSEQ multiplex PCR; TCRdb stores just in-frame clones and leaves some out. The repertoire has millions of clones, 85% to 95% of them found once; the top ten carry more than 0.1%. The specimen sequenced was naive CD4+ T cells sorted from blood. Noted subset: CD45RA+ positively selected. The V and J genes are TRBV5-1 and TRBJ2-3; 10 bases are shared with TRBD1. This sequence was found in a man aged 18 to 35 in good health. CDR3 loop: CASSLDVRGTGAAGSTDTQYF. CDR3 DNA sequence: TGCGCCAGCAGCTTGGATGTTCGCGGGACAGGGGCCGCCGGAAGCACAGATACGCAGTATTTT. Complete variable domain (other parts from reference TRBV5-1 and TRBJ2-3): KAGVTQTPRYLIKTRGQQVTLSCSPISGHRSVSWYQQTPGQGLQFLFEYFSETQRNKGNFPGRFSGRQFSNSRSEMNVSTLELGDSALYLCASSLDVRGTGAAGSTDTQYFGPGTRLTVL.